This T cell receptor (beta chain) was obtained from a study of T cells in Graves' hyperthyroidism and ophthalmopathy. Germline CDR1 SGDLS, CDR2 YYNGEE. This CDR3 spans 14 amino acids. Trimming stripped 2 bases from V and 0 bases from J, with 9 bases between. Amplification of TCR beta CDR3 regions was performed using RNA transcripts as template. A set of HTBI primers served as the primers for a first-round RT-PCR of the TCR CDR3. TCRdb re-analysed the multiplex PCR reads in MiXCR, keeping a single row per CDR3 protein. The sample includes 300,000 to 400,000 distinct CDR3 sequences, approximately 17% of them seen just once. This clonotype was recorded at least ten times.

The chain is built from TRBV9 and TRBJ2-7; maybe TRBD1 (7 bases). The sample comprised blood. This TCR was sampled from a man younger than 35 with Graves' ophthalmopathy. This chain's CDR3 is CASSVQGGSYEQYF. CDR3 bases: TGTGCCAGCAGCGTCCAGGGGGGCTCCTACGAGCAGTACTTC. Drawing the rest from reference TRBV9 and TRBJ2-7, the complete variable domain is DSGVTQTPKHLITATGQRVTLRCSPRSGDLSVYWYQQSLDQGLQFLIQYYNGEERAKGNILERFSAQQFPDLHSELNLSSLELGDSALYFCASSVQGGSYEQYFGPGTRLTVT.